These 29 T cell receptor beta chains were sequenced from one sample in a study of OX40 agonist ivuxolimab in advanced cancers. Repertoires were generated with immunoSEQ multiplex PCR, while TCRdb's copy carries only in-frame clones and drops some. The table shows around 60,000 clones, with about 90% occurring only once. The sample here was CD4+ or CD8+ T cells sorted from blood, taken in a trial of the OX40 agonist ivuxolimab. These receptor sequences come from an adult with an advanced solid tumor such as melanoma, head and neck, liver or kidney cancer.

This chain uses TRBV6-6 with TRBJ2-7, with D unclear. V was pared by 1 base and J by 5 bases, with 18 bases between. This CDR3 has 16 amino acids. Germline CDR1 MNHNY, CDR2 SVGAGI (reference sequence). CDR3 sequence (DNA): TGTGCCAGCAGTTACTTCGAACCCAGGCTTACGGACGAGCAGTACTTC. Encoded protein: CASSYFEPRLTDEQYF.

This CDR3 reads CASSNAGSEQYF. The CDR3 coding sequence is TGTGCCAGCAGCAATGCGGGATCCGAGCAGTACTTC. The gene calls are TRBV6-6 and TRBJ2-7; a weak D match, TRBD2 (6 bases). The CDR3 runs to 12 residues. The V gene's germline CDR1 is MNHNY and CDR2 SVGAGI (reference sequence). V was cut by 6 bases and J by 6 bases, with 12 bases left in between.

This clone appeared a single time. V and J are TRBV11-2 and TRBJ2-7; 12 nucleotides agree with TRBD1. Per germline, CDR1 SGHAT and CDR2 FQNNGV. The CDR3 is 15 amino acids. V lost 5 bases and J lost 3; bases outside the gene matches: 5. This CDR3 reads CASSPGTGGGYEQYF. CDR3 in DNA: TGTGCCAGCAGCCCCGGGACAGGGGGCGGCTACGAGCAGTACTTC. Looking up the rest from reference TRBV11-2 and TRBJ2-7 gives the full variable domain: EAGVAQSPRYKIIEKRQSVAFWCNPISGHATLYWYQQILGQGPKLLIQFQNNGVVDDSQLPKDRFSAERLKGVDSTLKIQPAKLEDSAVYLCASSPGTGGGYEQYFGPGTRLTVT.

The chain recombines TRBV7-9 with TRBJ2-2; 14 positions agree with TRBD2. The CDR3 is 16 residues long. J lost 7 bases, V lost 5 bases, and 6 bases had no gene match. CDR1 and CDR2 (germline): SEHNR, FQNEAQ (reference sequence). The CDR3 reads CASSTGLAGVVGELFF. In nucleotides, the CDR3 is TGTGCCAGCAGCACGGGACTAGCGGGAGTGGTCGGGGAGCTGTTTTTT. Full variable domain (remainder filled in from reference TRBV7-9 and TRBJ2-2): DTGVSQNPRHKITKRGQNVTFRCDPISEHNRLYWYRQTLGQGPEFLTYFQNEAQLEKSRLLSDRFSAERPKGSFSTLEIQRTEQGDSAMYLCASSTGLAGVVGELFFGEGSRLTVL.

This chain uses TRBV10-2 with TRBJ2-3, with 13 bases aligning to TRBD2. The germline gives CDR1 WSHSY, CDR2 SAAADI. CDR3 length: 17 amino acids. J lost 2 bases, V lost 3 bases, and 5 bases had no gene match. For the CDR3, the DNA is TGCGCCAGCAGTGAAGGACTAGCGGGAGCGGTCACAGATACGCAGTATTTT. This sequence encodes CASSEGLAGAVTDTQYF.

The chain has TRBV9 and TRBJ2-1; D is perhaps TRBD1 or TRBD2 (5 bases each). CDR3 length equals 15 residues. Between the trimmed V and J ends, which lost 2 bases and 0 bases, there was a span of 9 bases. The germline V gene has CDR1 SGDLS and CDR2 YYNGEE. In nucleotides, the CDR3 is TGTGCCAGCAGCGTTCTTGGGGGCTCCTACAATGAGCAGTTCTTC. It is translated as CASSVLGGSYNEQFF.

The chain couples TRBV7-2 to TRBJ1-5; no definite D call. This CDR3 region has 12 residues. Germline V gene lookup returns CDR1 SGHTA and CDR2 FQGNSA. V lost 11 bases and J 2 bases, leaving 10 bases between the germline ends. CDR3 protein: CAVEWGNQPQHF. The DNA of the CDR3 is TGTGCCGTCGAATGGGGCAATCAGCCCCAGCATTTT.

The V and J genes are TRBV28 and TRBJ2-7, with TRBD2 identical over 7 bases. The CDR3 loop spans 15 amino acids. V shed 8 bases and J 5 bases; nucleotides not matched to a gene: 15. Germline V gene data show CDR1 as MDHEN and CDR2 as SYDVKM. The CDR3 here is CASGKRLAWVDEQYF. Written as DNA, the CDR3 is TGTGCCAGCGGGAAACGACTAGCATGGGTTGACGAGCAGTACTTC. Full variable domain (rest looked up from reference TRBV28 and TRBJ2-7): DVKVTQSSRYLVKRTGEKVFLECVQDMDHENMFWYRQDPGLGLRLIYFSYDVKMKEKGDIPEGYSVSREKKERFSLILESASTNQTSMYLCASGKRLAWVDEQYFGPGTRLTVT.

The chain joins TRBV10-3 to TRBJ2-1; 10 positions match TRBD1. The CDR3 has 13 amino acids. Germline CDR1 and CDR2: ENHRY and SYGVKD. Trimming removed 6 bases from V and 7 bases from J; junction bases left unmatched: 3. CDR3 nucleotides: TGTGCCATCAGAGGGACAGGGGTGAATGAGCAGTTCTTC. Translating gives CAIRGTGVNEQFF.

The V and J genes are TRBV11-3 and TRBJ2-6; TRBD2 might be the D (6 bases). The V end lost 6 bases, the J end lost 0 bases, and 9 bases lay between the germline ends. The CDR3 runs 15 residues. Looked up from germline, CDR1 is SGHNT and CDR2 is YENEEA. The CDR3 reads CASSLGGSGANVLTF. The CDR3 DNA follows: TGTGCCAGCAGTTTGGGGGGCTCTGGGGCCAACGTCCTGACTTTC.

The chain is built from TRBV27 and TRBJ1-1; 11 bases fit TRBD1. J lost 3 bases, V lost 5 bases, and 5 bases had no gene match. Germline CDR1 and CDR2: MNHEY and SMNVEV (reference sequence). CDR3 length: 15 residues. DNA for the CDR3: TGTGCCAGCAGTCCGGACAGGGGGCTGGACACTGAAGCTTTCTTT. This codes for CASSPDRGLDTEAFF.

This sequence joins TRBV11-1 and TRBJ2-2; D may be TRBD1 (6 bases). From germline, CDR1 is SGHAT and CDR2 FQDESV (reference sequence). The CDR3 has 16 residues. V was trimmed by 2 bases and J by 1 base, leaving 11 bases between them. Here the CDR3 reads CASSLNPTGNTGELFF. CDR3 coding DNA: TGTGCCAGCAGCTTAAACCCGACAGGGAACACCGGGGAGCTGTTTTTT. Complete variable domain (other parts from reference TRBV11-1 and TRBJ2-2): EAEVAQSPRYKITEKSQAVAFWCDPISGHATLYWYRQILGQGPELLVQFQDESVVDDSQLPKDRFSAERLKGVDSTLKIQPAELGDSAMYLCASSLNPTGNTGELFFGEGSRLTVL.

The rearrangement uses TRBV19 and TRBJ1-1; D remains ambiguous. Germline assignment: CDR1 LNHDA and CDR2 SQIVND (reference sequence). The CDR3 is made up of 15 amino acids. Trimming cost V 1 base and J 0 bases, with 9 bases left between them. The CDR3 DNA sequence: TGTGCCAGTAGTATAGGGGCTCAGATGAACACTGAAGCTTTCTTT. Translation gives CASSIGAQMNTEAFF.

The rearrangement joins TRBV11-2 to TRBJ2-7, with D perhaps TRBD2 (5 bases). In germline, CDR1 is SGHAT, CDR2 FQNNGV. Trimming took 5 bases from V and 1 from J, leaving 9 bases between them. The CDR3 is 13 amino acids. In nucleotides, the CDR3 is TGTGCCAGCAGCCCGGACTTTTCCTACGAGCAGTACTTC. Amino acids: CASSPDFSYEQYF.

The CDR3 coding sequence is TGCAGCCCCAGACTTGCCTACGAGCAGTACTTC. Translated: CSPRLAYEQYF. V usage is TRBV20-1 and J usage is TRBJ2-7, with D unclear. Germline V gives CDR1 DFQATT, CDR2 SNEGSKA (reference sequence). The CDR3 has 11 amino acids.

This clone has a single count. The chain recombines TRBV11-2 with TRBJ1-2; D perhaps matches TRBD1 (6 bases). CDR1 and CDR2 (germline): SGHAT, FQNNGV. CDR3 length: 17 amino acids. Trimming took off 1 base at V and 8 bases at J, with 23 bases between the two ends. In nucleotides, the CDR3 is TGTGCCAGCAGCTTAGTATCCGGCGGGACACTGTTGGGGGGCTACACCTTC. It specifies CASSLVSGGTLLGGYTF.

This sequence joins TRBV21-1 and TRBJ1-4; the table's TRBD1 call for D was not verified on the DNA. TRBV21-1 is a pseudogene locus. This CDR3 is 15 amino acids long. CDR3 bases: TGTGCCAGCAGCTCCTGCCGGACAGGGAATGAAAAACTGTTTTTT. Residues: CASSSCRTGNEKLFF.

The chain links TRBV18 to TRBJ2-7; D is unclear. Germline V gene lookup returns CDR1 KGHSH and CDR2 LQKENI. This CDR3 has 14 amino acids. V was trimmed by 2 bases and J by 3 bases, leaving 11 bases between them. The CDR3 sequence: CASSPAQWVYEQYF. In DNA form, the CDR3 reads TGTGCCAGCTCACCAGCACAGTGGGTCTACGAGCAGTACTTC.

The chain recombines TRBV2 with TRBJ1-2; D not certain. The CDR3 is 12 residues long. Germline V gene sequence: CDR1 SNHLY, CDR2 FYNNEI. V was cut by 5 bases and J by 7 bases, with 11 bases left in between. The CDR3 here is CASSYPGFGYTF. CDR3 nucleotides: TGTGCCAGCAGTTACCCAGGCTTTGGCTACACCTTC.

The gene calls are TRBV15 and TRBJ2-1; 10 bases line up with TRBD2. Trimming removed 0 bases from V and 12 bases from J; junction bases left unmatched: 8. The CDR3 loop spans 15 amino acids. CDR1 LNHNV and CDR2 YYDKDF come from the germline V gene (reference sequence). CDR3 residues: CATSRDLVSGRRQFF. CDR3 bases: TGTGCCACCAGCAGAGATCTTGTTAGCGGGAGGAGGCAGTTCTTC. Using reference TRBV15 and TRBJ2-1 for the parts outside the CDR3, the full variable domain is DAMVIQNPRYQVTQFGKPVTLSCSQTLNHNVMYWYQQKSSQAPKLLFHYYDKDFNNEADTPDNFQSRRPNTSFCFLDIRSPGLGDTAMYLCATSRDLVSGRRQFFGPGTRLTVL.

The chain links TRBV10-2 to TRBJ1-2; D remains unclear. Germline lookup yields CDR1 WSHSY and CDR2 SAAADI. The CDR3 totals 16 residues. The ends were cut back, 2 bases at V and 4 bases at J, with 17 bases in the middle. CDR3 in amino acids: CASSETAEGVTYGYTF. For the CDR3, the DNA is TGCGCCAGCAGTGAGACAGCCGAAGGAGTAACCTATGGCTACACCTTC.

The chain recombines TRBV28 with TRBJ2-5; 16 bases map to TRBD2. V lost 5 bases, J lost 2 bases, and 8 bases stayed unmatched. CDR1 MDHEN and CDR2 SYDVKM come from the germline V gene. The CDR3 covers 18 residues. This chain's CDR3 is CASSTTGTSGGAQETQYF. The CDR3 region has the DNA TGTGCCAGCAGTACAACCGGGACTAGCGGGGGGGCGCAAGAGACCCAGTACTTC.

This clone was detected once. V and J are TRBV29-1 and TRBJ2-1; 11 bases align to TRBD2. The CDR3 is 16 residues long. V shed 3 bases and J 9 bases; nucleotides not matched to a gene: 13. The germline gives CDR1 SQVTM, CDR2 ANQGSEA. The DNA for the CDR3 is TGCAGCGTTGAGGAACTAGCGGGAGCCTCCCCTGTTGAGCAGTTCTTC. Protein product: CSVEELAGASPVEQFF.

The genes are TRBV10-3 and TRBJ1-2; D call uncertain. The CDR3 runs to 15 residues. The V gene lost 1 base and the J gene lost 1 base, with 10 bases spanning the gap. CDR1 and CDR2 (germline): ENHRY, SYGVKD. The DNA of the CDR3 is TGTGCCATCAGTGAGTTAGAAGGGAGTAACTATGGCTACACCTTC. Its protein is CAISELEGSNYGYTF.

For the CDR3, the DNA is TGTGCCAGCAGTGATTGGGGGGGCCGTTACAATGAGCAGTTCTTC. Protein product: CASSDWGGRYNEQFF. This chain connects TRBV2 to TRBJ2-1, with D tentatively TRBD2 (7 bases). This CDR3 region has 15 residues. V was pared by 3 bases and J by 4 bases, with 13 bases between. Germline values: CDR1 SNHLY, CDR2 FYNNEI. Full variable domain (rest looked up from reference TRBV2 and TRBJ2-1): EPEVTQTPSHQVTQMGQEVILRCVPISNHLYFYWYRQILGQKVEFLVSFYNNEISEKSEIFDDQFSVERPDGSNFTLKIRSTKLEDSAMYFCASSDWGGRYNEQFFGPGTRLTVL.

The rearrangement links TRBV6-5 to TRBJ2-2; 7 bases agree with TRBD1. V lost 5 bases and J lost 6; bases outside the gene matches: 9. Germline V gives CDR1 MNHEY, CDR2 SVGAGI. This CDR3 comprises 15 residues. The CDR3 DNA reads TGTGCCAGCAGTAAAGGGACAGTCAGCTCCGGGGAGCTGTTTTTT. Amino acid sequence: CASSKGTVSSGELFF.

V is TRBV29-1 and J is TRBJ2-2; 10 bases are a match to TRBD1. This CDR3 is built from 14 residues. The germline CDR1 and CDR2 sequences are SQVTM and ANQGSEA. Trimming cost V 6 bases and J 4 bases; bases outside gene matches: 5. CDR3 sequence: CSVAGTGATGELFF. The CDR3 coding sequence is TGCAGCGTAGCCGGGACAGGGGCCACCGGGGAGCTGTTTTTT.

This clone was detected once. The CDR3 reads CASSKKRGSTEAFF. The DNA for the CDR3 is TGTGCCAGCAGTAAGAAAAGGGGTAGCACTGAAGCTTTCTTT. The rearrangement uses TRBV6-6 and TRBJ1-1, with D possibly matching TRBD1 (5 bases). The CDR3 spans 14 residues. The germline gives CDR1 MNHNY, CDR2 SVGAGI (reference sequence). V lost 5 bases and J 4 bases, leaving 14 bases between the germline ends.

The chain combines TRBV29-1 with TRBJ1-1; D may be TRBD1 (5 bases). Looked up from germline, CDR1 is SQVTM and CDR2 is ANQGSEA. Between the trimmed V and J ends, which lost 7 bases and 2 bases, there was a span of 14 bases. The CDR3 consists of 13 residues. The DNA for the CDR3 is TGCAGCGCTTCGCCGACAGCCAACACTGAAGCTTTCTTT. It specifies CSASPTANTEAFF.